The rows below give T cell receptor beta chains drawn from one sample of a study of OX40 agonist ivuxolimab in advanced cancers. Only in-frame clones appear in the TCRdb table, and some are missing; sequencing was by immunoSEQ multiplex PCR. Of fewer than 55,000 clones in the sample, more than 80% were seen once. The sequences come from CD4+ or CD8+ T cells sorted from blood, collected in a trial of the OX40 agonist ivuxolimab. These TCRs come from an adult with an advanced solid tumor such as melanoma, head and neck, liver or kidney cancer. CDR3s include the opening cysteine and the closing phenylalanine or tryptophan. Fields, in order: V gene, J gene, D gene, clone size, CDR3 DNA, CDR3 protein. A D gene is named only where the DNA matches it firmly. Clone size appears in some rows only: once, few, many, or a class for an expanded clone.

>TRBV27|TRBJ2-5|.|.
TGTGCCAGCAGTTTCGGTCGATTCGAGACCCAGTACTTC
CASSFGRFETQYF
>TRBV4-1|TRBJ1-2|.|.
TGCGCCAGCAGCCACATCCAGGGCGGCTACACCTTC
CASSHIQGGYTF
>TRBV6-7|TRBJ1-4|.|.
TGTGCCAGCAGTTGCCCTCCCCCCGCTGCAACTAATGAAAAACTGTTTTTT
CASSCPPPAATNEKLFF
>TRBV18|TRBJ2-1|TRBD2|.
TGTGCCAGCTCACCGGGACTAGGGGCCCCCAATGAGCAGTTCTTC
CASSPGLGAPNEQFF
>TRBV6-1|TRBJ1-4|TRBD1|.
TGTGCCAGCAGTGATCCCGGGACAGGGGTTGAAAAACTGTTTTTT
CASSDPGTGVEKLFF
>TRBV2|TRBJ1-1|.|.
TGTGCCAGCAGTGTCGAGGTTGAAGCTTTCTTT
CASSVEVEAFF
>TRBV2|TRBJ1-2|.|once
TGTGCCAGCAGTGAAAGGGGCGATAACTATGGCTACACCTTC
CASSERGDNYGYTF
>TRBV11-2|TRBJ2-2|.|.
TGTGCCAGCAGCTACCAAACAGGGTCCACCGGGGAGCTGTTTTTT
CASSYQTGSTGELFF
>TRBV6-1|TRBJ2-3|.|.
TGTGCCAGCAGTGAACGGTCCGTCGGTGGTACGCAGTATTTT
CASSERSVGGTQYF
>TRBV19|TRBJ2-7|.|.
TGTGCCAGTTCCTGCTACGAGCAGTACTTC
CASSCYEQYF
>TRBV9|TRBJ1-5|.|once
TGTGCCAGCAGCGTAGAAACAGGCAGGGGTGAGAACCAGCCCCAGCATTTT
CASSVETGRGENQPQHF
>TRBV11-2|TRBJ1-4|.|.
TGTGCCAGCAGCTTACAGCTAGGTAATGAAAAACTGTTTTTT
CASSLQLGNEKLFF
>TRBV21-1|TRBJ1-4|.|few
TGTGCCAGCAGCACTGAGCGTTCTAATGAAAAACTGTTTTTT
CASSTERSNEKLFF
>TRBV6-5|TRBJ2-1|TRBD2|.
TGTGCCAGCAGCTTAGCGGGGGGGGACAATGAGCAGTTCTTC
CASSLAGGDNEQFF
>TRBV7-9|TRBJ1-1|TRBD1|.
TGTGCCTGGCTCCCCGGGACAGGAGGCACTGAAGCTTTCTTT
CAWLPGTGGTEAFF
>TRBV6-5|TRBJ1-2|.|.
TGTGCCAGCAGTTACGACTATGGCTACACCTTC
CASSYDYGYTF
>TRBV6-6|TRBJ2-3|.|.
TGTGCCAGCAGCCTGGAGGCGGGACACAGCACAGATACGCAGTATTTT
CASSLEAGHSTDTQYF
>TRBV19|TRBJ1-4|TRBD1|.
TGTGCCAGTAGTCCTGACAGGGGGCTAAATGAAAAACTGTTTTTT
CASSPDRGLNEKLFF
>TRBV5-5|TRBJ2-5|TRBD2|once
TGTGCCAGCAGCTTTAGCGGGGGGGCCGGAGAGACCCAGTACTTC
CASSFSGGAGETQYF
>TRBV2|TRBJ2-7|.|few
TGTGCCAGCAGATCGAGGGGAGTATACCCCGAGCAGTACTTC
CASRSRGVYPEQYF
>TRBV4-2|TRBJ2-2|TRBD1|.
TGTGCCAGTGGGACAGGGAACACCGGGGAGCTGTTTTTT
CASGTGNTGELFF
>TRBV6-5|TRBJ1-1|.|.
TGTGCCAGCACCGAACAGGGACGGTCCACTGAAGCTTTCTTT
CASTEQGRSTEAFF
>TRBV10-2|TRBJ2-5|.|.
TGCGCCAGCAGTGGGGGGGCCGGGGAGACCCAGTACTTC
CASSGGAGETQYF
>TRBV14|TRBJ1-1|.|.
TGTGCCAGCAGCGTCAAAGCGAACACTGAAGCTTTCTTT
CASSVKANTEAFF
>TRBV7-2|TRBJ2-2|.|.
TGTGCCAGCAGCTTATATGGGGGCACGAACACCGGGGAGCTGTTTTTT
CASSLYGGTNTGELFF
>TRBV7-3|TRBJ2-5|.|.
TGTGCCAGCAGCTCAGACAGACAGACCCAGTACTTC
CASSSDRQTQYF
>TRBV7-9|TRBJ2-7|TRBD1|.
TGTGCCAGCAGCTTTGGGACAGGGCACTACGAGCAGTACTTC
CASSFGTGHYEQYF
>TRBV19|TRBJ2-2|TRBD2|.
TGTGCCAGTAGTTTCCGGGGACTAGCGGGGGGCCGCGGCACCGGGGAGCTGTTTTTT
CASSFRGLAGGRGTGELFF
>TRBV15|TRBJ2-3|.|.
TGTGCCACCAGCAGAGGGAACAGGGCGGGCACAGATACGCAGTATTTT
CATSRGNRAGTDTQYF
>TRBV4-1|TRBJ2-7|.|.
TGCGCCAGCAGCCAAGTGACAAAGAGCTACGAGCAGTACTTC
CASSQVTKSYEQYF
>TRBV5-5|TRBJ2-1|.|.
TGTGCCAGCAGCAACACTCCCTACAATGAGCAGTTCTTC
CASSNTPYNEQFF
>TRBV5-1|TRBJ2-2|.|.
TGCGCCAGCAGCCGGAATGTAGGGGCCGGGGAGCTGTTTTTT
CASSRNVGAGELFF
>TRBV10-3|TRBJ1-1|.|.
TGTGCCACCCGGGACCGCGTCTTCGGAAACACTGAAGCTTTCTTT
CATRDRVFGNTEAFF
>TRBV27|TRBJ1-5|.|.
TGTGCCAGCAGGAGGGACTCCCCTAGCAATCAGCCCCAGCATTTT
CASRRDSPSNQPQHF
>TRBV6-1|TRBJ2-5|TRBD2|.
TGTGCCAGCAGTGGGCCTAGCGGGGGGACCGTCCAAGAGACCCAGTACTTC
CASSGPSGGTVQETQYF
>TRBV9|TRBJ1-1|TRBD1|few
TGTGCCAGCAGCGTAGAATCACAGGGGGTCCAAGCTTTCTTT
CASSVESQGVQAFF
>TRBV7-8|TRBJ1-2|.|.
TGTGCCAGCAGCCCTACTGCTAACTATGGCTACACCTTC
CASSPTANYGYTF
>TRBV12-1|TRBJ1-3|.|.
TGTGCCAGCAGTTTAAATGGAAACACCATATATTTT
CASSLNGNTIYF
>TRBV12-5|TRBJ2-5|.|.
TGTGCTAGTGGTTTGGACGGCGTCCAAGAGACCCAGTACTTC
CASGLDGVQETQYF
>TRBV7-2|TRBJ2-7|.|.
TGTGCCAGCAGCCCTCAGGGAGCCTCCTACGAGCAGTACTTC
CASSPQGASYEQYF
>TRBV14|TRBJ1-6|.|once
TGTGCCAGCAGCATAGGAGTAATGTCACCCCTCCACTTT
CASSIGVMSPLHF
>TRBV19|TRBJ1-4|TRBD1|few
TGTGCTTCTGGGTCGAGGGGGCGGATTGAAAAACTGTTTTTT
CASGSRGRIEKLFF
>TRBV2|TRBJ1-5|TRBD1|few
TGTGCCGGGGGGACAGGGGAAAACCAGCCCCAGCATTTT
CAGGTGENQPQHF